The next 27 T cell receptor beta chains were all read from a single sample in a study of blood T cell repertoires in COVID-19 (dated by TCRdb to between 2020 and 2021). Libraries were prepared through the immunoSEQ multiplex PCR assay. Sourced from immuneACCESS, this table was stored by TCRdb with only in-frame sequences that have V and J called. A share of the clones is absent; for the studies checked, an unresolved V gene accounts for under half, and the remainder has no known explanation. This sample is represented by 200,000 to 250,000 clones; 83% of them were singletons. The top ten constitute approximately 4.8% of the sample. The specimen was PBMCs or T cells enriched from blood (not recorded which). These receptors all stem from a woman in her forties or fifties who had been exposed to COVID-19.

The chain has TRBV12-2 and TRBJ1-4. TRBV12-2 is a known pseudogene. The CDR3 consists of 14 residues. The CDR3 region has the DNA TGTGCAAGTCGCTTAGTGTCGACGGGGGAAAAACTGTTTTTT. Translated: CASRLVSTGEKLFF.

This chain joins TRBV5-1 and TRBJ1-6; D is perhaps TRBD1 (6 bases). V lost 2 bases and J lost 10, with 16 bases in between. Germline V gives CDR1 SGHRS, CDR2 YFSETQ. The CDR3 covers 15 residues. DNA for the CDR3: TGCGCCAGCAGCTTCGATGGGGACATTCAATCACCCCTCCACTTT. Protein sequence: CASSFDGDIQSPLHF.

The chain combines TRBV4-3 with TRBJ1-4; TRBD1 is a possible D gene (6 bases). Trimming took off 3 bases at V and 7 bases at J, with 15 bases between the two ends. Germline V gene sequence: CDR1 LGHNA, CDR2 YSLEER. CDR3 length: 15 residues. The CDR3 DNA is TGCGCCAGCAGCCAGGGAACAGGGCTAGGTGAAAAACTGTTTTTT. The encoded protein is CASSQGTGLGEKLFF.

The table lists this clone with a count of one. The chain combines TRBV2 with TRBJ1-1; D perhaps matches TRBD1 (6 bases). Germline CDR1 and CDR2: SNHLY and FYNNEI. V was shortened by 8 bases and J by 1 base, with 8 bases between the two germline ends. This CDR3 is built from 12 residues. CDR3 amino acids: CASEGGNTEAFF. The CDR3 DNA reads as TGTGCCAGCGAAGGGGGGAACACTGAAGCTTTCTTT.

This clone was seen only once. This chain uses TRBV3-1 (or the pseudogene TRBV3-2) with TRBJ2-1, with TRBD1 as a possible D gene (5 bases). The CDR3 has 15 residues. V shed 4 bases and J shed 1 base, with 11 bases lying between them. Looked up from germline, CDR1 is LGHDT and CDR2 is YNNKEL (reference sequence). CDR3: CASSLDTPSYNEQFF. The CDR3 DNA reads TGTGCCAGCAGCCTGGACACCCCTTCCTACAATGAGCAGTTCTTC.

The chain combines TRBV12-3 or TRBV12-4 with TRBJ1-1, with 8 bases aligning to TRBD1. After removal of 5 bases from V and 7 bases from J, the junction contained 6 bases not matched to a gene. The CDR3 has 13 amino acids. The CDR3 loop reads CASSGAGGNEAFF. CDR3 nucleotide sequence: TGTGCCAGCAGTGGGGCAGGGGGCAATGAAGCTTTCTTT.

The gene calls are TRBV21-1 and TRBJ1-2; TRBD1, the table's D call, lacks a check against the DNA. TRBV21-1 is noted as a pseudogene. This CDR3 region has 14 residues. CDR3 nucleotide sequence: TGTGCCAGCATACACCCAGGTTTCAACTATGGCTACACCTTC. This translates into CASIHPGFNYGYTF.

This clone was seen a handful of times. This chain joins TRBV30 and TRBJ2-5; 8 bases are a match to TRBD1. Germline assignment: CDR1 GTSNPN and CDR2 SVGIG (reference sequence). V was clipped by 2 bases and J by 5 bases; unmatched bases: 7. The CDR3 contains 14 residues. The CDR3 is CAWSLQGALETQYF. CDR3 sequence (DNA): TGTGCCTGGAGTCTTCAGGGGGCGCTGGAGACCCAGTACTTC.

The chain couples TRBV7-8 to TRBJ2-1; 9 nucleotides line up with TRBD1. This CDR3 is 15 amino acids long. The V gene's germline CDR1 is SGHVS and CDR2 FQNEAQ. The trim removed 4 bases at V and 4 bases at J, leaving 5 bases unmatched. The CDR3 sequence is CASSSAGTGYNEQFF. CDR3 DNA sequence: TGTGCCAGCAGCTCCGCCGGGACAGGGTACAATGAGCAGTTCTTC.

The genes are TRBV4-2 and TRBJ2-3, with 8 bases fitting TRBD2. Germline V gene lookup returns CDR1 LGHNA and CDR2 YNFKEQ. Germline trimming cut 0 bases from V and 1 base from J; bases unmatched to any gene: 3. The CDR3 has 16 residues. For the CDR3, the DNA is TGTGCCAGCAGCCAAGAGCAAGCGGGGGGCACAGATACGCAGTATTTT. Its protein is CASSQEQAGGTDTQYF.

The chain combines TRBV10-3 with TRBJ2-1; D possibly corresponds to TRBD1 (5 bases). The CDR3 is 13 residues long. Germline CDR1 and CDR2: ENHRY and SYGVKD. Trimming cost V 7 bases and J 0 bases, with 7 bases left between them. DNA of the CDR3: TGTGCCATCACAGACAGCTCCTACAATGAGCAGTTCTTC. This encodes CAITDSSYNEQFF.

The J gene is TRBJ1-1, the V gene TRBV5-1, with 7 bases lining up with TRBD1. V was clipped by 4 bases and J by 1 base; unmatched bases: 4. The CDR3 spans 14 residues. Germline CDR1 is SGHRS and CDR2 is YFSETQ. Written as DNA, the CDR3 is TGCGCCAGCAGCAGGGACAGCTCGAACACTGAAGCTTTCTTT. It translates to CASSRDSSNTEAFF.

The chain recombines TRBV10-3 with TRBJ1-3; 11 bases map to TRBD1. J gave up 0 bases and V 10 bases, and 11 bases lay outside the gene matches. The germline CDR1 and CDR2 sequences are ENHRY and SYGVKD. The CDR3 length is 17 residues. The CDR3 DNA reads as TGTGCCACCTGGACAGGGGGCCACATCCCCTCTGGAAACACCATATATTTT. As protein: CATWTGGHIPSGNTIYF.

This chain uses TRBV6-2 or TRBV6-3 with TRBJ1-2; D may be TRBD1 (5 bases). CDR1 and CDR2 (germline): MNHEY, SVGEGT. The CDR3 is 13 amino acids. V was trimmed by 5 bases and J by 8 bases, leaving 15 bases between them. CDR3 sequence (DNA): TGTGCCAGCAGTCCCGACAGCTACGGGGGCTACACCTTC. Translating it yields CASSPDSYGGYTF.

This sequence joins TRBV5-1 and TRBJ1-1; no clear D gene. CDR1 is SGHRS and CDR2 is YFSETQ in the germline V gene. CDR3 size: 13 residues. V lost 0 bases, J lost 4 bases, and 7 bases lay in between. CDR3 coding DNA: TGCGCCAGCAGCTTGGGGGCGCGCACTGAAGCTTTCTTT. Translation gives CASSLGARTEAFF. Supplemented by reference TRBV5-1 and TRBJ1-1, the full variable domain reads KAGVTQTPRYLIKTRGQQVTLSCSPISGHRSVSWYQQTPGQGLQFLFEYFSETQRNKGNFPGRFSGRQFSNSRSEMNVSTLELGDSALYLCASSLGARTEAFFGQGTRLTVV.

This clone came up once. CDR3 DNA: TGTGCCAGCAGTTCGCCAGGGACCCAGTACTTC. Translation gives CASSSPGTQYF. J is TRBJ2-5 and V is TRBV6-2 or TRBV6-3; D is unclear. Germline V gives CDR1 MNHEY, CDR2 SVGEGT. This CDR3 has 11 residues. Trimming removed 4 bases at V and 7 bases at J, with 7 bases between.

CDR3 residues: CASRGQVSYEQYF. CDR3 in DNA: TGTGCCAGCAGGGGACAGGTCTCCTACGAGCAGTACTTC. This chain connects TRBV25-1 to TRBJ2-7; 8 nucleotides align to TRBD1. CDR1 is MGHDK, CDR2 SYGVNS, per germline. V lost 6 bases to trimming and J lost 0 bases; unmatched junction nucleotides: 1. The CDR3 is 13 amino acids.

The rearrangement links TRBV2 to TRBJ1-1; perhaps TRBD1 as D (5 bases). The CDR3 is 14 residues long. V dropped 4 bases and J dropped 1 base, with 10 bases sitting between them. Per the germline V gene, CDR1 is SNHLY and CDR2 is FYNNEI. CDR3 residues: CASSVDGANTEAFF. For the CDR3, the DNA is TGTGCCAGCAGTGTTGATGGGGCGAACACTGAAGCTTTCTTT.

This clone showed up just a few times. This chain connects TRBV10-3 to TRBJ1-3; 11 bases are shared with TRBD1. CDR3 length equals 18 residues. Germline V CDR1 and CDR2: ENHRY, SYGVKD. J gave up 0 bases and V 4 bases, and 8 bases lay outside the gene matches. CDR3 DNA: TGTGCCATCAGTGCTCCCCCGGGACAGGGGGGCTCTGGAAACACCATATATTTT. This encodes CAISAPPGQGGSGNTIYF.

The chain has TRBV7-4 and TRBJ2-4; unclear D gene. Germline assignment: CDR1 SGHVT and CDR2 SQSDAQ. The CDR3 is 15 amino acids. Trimming pared 2 bases from V and 0 bases from J, leaving 8 bases between. The DNA for the CDR3 is TGTGCCAGCAGCTTATTTCCGTTAGCCAAAAACATTCAGTACTTC. It encodes CASSLFPLAKNIQYF. The full variable domain, rest sourced from reference TRBV7-4 and TRBJ2-4, is GAGVSQSPRYKVAKRGRDVALRCDSISGHVTLYWYRQTLGQGSEVLTYSQSDAQRDKSGRPSGRFSAERPERSVSTLKIQRTEQGDSAVYLCASSLFPLAKNIQYFGAGTRLSVL.

The V gene is TRBV6-2 or TRBV6-3, the J gene TRBJ2-3; 10 bases line up with TRBD2. In germline, CDR1 is MNHEY, CDR2 SVGEGT. The trim removed 5 bases at V and 0 bases at J, leaving 14 bases unmatched. This CDR3 has 19 amino acids. The CDR3 loop is CASSPPGVSGGYSTDTQYF. The CDR3 bases are TGTGCCAGCAGTCCCCCAGGGGTTAGCGGGGGGTATAGCACAGATACGCAGTATTTT.

V and J are TRBV2 and TRBJ1-5; D is unresolved. Trimming pared 2 bases from V and 1 base from J, leaving 9 bases between. The CDR3 loop spans 15 amino acids. The germline V gene encodes CDR1 SNHLY and CDR2 FYNNEI. The CDR3 DNA sequence: TGTGCCAGCAGTGAAATCGGAGCGAGCAATCAGCCCCAGCATTTT. The encoded protein is CASSEIGASNQPQHF. Complete variable domain (other parts from reference TRBV2 and TRBJ1-5): EPEVTQTPSHQVTQMGQEVILRCVPISNHLYFYWYRQILGQKVEFLVSFYNNEISEKSEIFDDQFSVERPDGSNFTLKIRSTKLEDSAMYFCASSEIGASNQPQHFGDGTRLSIL.

V usage is TRBV2 and J usage is TRBJ1-3, with D uncertain. The CDR3 runs 14 residues. Trimming took off 2 bases at V and 5 bases at J, with 10 bases between the two ends. The germline V gene has CDR1 SNHLY and CDR2 FYNNEI. The CDR3 sequence is CASSESRGRNTIYF. CDR3 DNA: TGTGCCAGCAGTGAAAGTCGGGGTAGAAACACCATATATTTT.

In nucleotides, the CDR3 is TGTGCCAGCAGTGAGTGGGAGGGTTCACCCCTCCACTTT. Its translation is CASSEWEGSPLHF. The rearrangement joins TRBV6-1 to TRBJ1-6; D is ambiguous. CDR1 and CDR2 (germline): MNHNS, SASEGT. The CDR3 consists of 13 residues. V shed 3 bases and J shed 9 bases, with 9 bases lying between them.

The chain has TRBV30 and TRBJ1-1; the D gene is possibly TRBD1 (5 bases). V was cut by 1 base and J by 4 bases, with 10 bases left in between. Germline CDR1 and CDR2: GTSNPN and SVGIG (reference sequence). CDR3 length: 13 amino acids. CDR3 coding DNA: TGTGCCTGGAGTGCCGACAGCCTCACTGAAGCTTTCTTT. It codes for CAWSADSLTEAFF. The variable domain in full, completed from reference TRBV30 and TRBJ1-1, reads SQTIHQWPATLVQPVGSPLSLECTVEGTSNPNLYWYRQAAGRGLQLLFYSVGIGQISSEVPQNLSASRPQDRQFILSSKKLLLSDSGFYLCAWSADSLTEAFFGQGTRLTVV.

The CDR3 DNA sequence: TGTGCCAGCAGTCTGACAGGGGGCTATGGCTACACCTTC. The encoded protein is CASSLTGGYGYTF. This sequence joins TRBV2 and TRBJ1-2, with TRBD1 matching 9 bases. Germline CDR1 and CDR2: SNHLY and FYNNEI. V gave up 5 bases and J gave up 4 bases; unmatched junction bases: 2. The CDR3 extends over 13 amino acids.

This clone has a handful of counts. J is TRBJ2-2 and V is TRBV20-1; D uncertain. CDR3 length: 11 amino acids. Trimming took 2 bases from V and 8 from J, leaving 6 bases between them. Looked up from germline, CDR1 is DFQATT and CDR2 is SNEGSKA (reference sequence). CDR3 nucleotide sequence: TGCAGTGCTAGAAGAGTTGGGGAGCTGTTTTTT. Residues: CSARRVGELFF.